This T cell receptor beta chain was observed in a study of T-cell memory formation after mild COVID-19. At the level of the study: The two donors had largely donor-specific TCR clusters.

TCRdb reanalysed the 5' RACE reads using MiXCR and keeps one entry per CDR3 protein. The table records approximately 570,000 distinct CDR3 sequences, 15% to 20% of them present only once. CDR1 and CDR2 from the germline V gene are SGHAT and FQNNGV. V shed 5 bases, J shed 1 base, and the junction held 4 bases outside the gene matches. This CDR3 has 15 amino acids. This clonotype has ten or more counts. Its antigen is unidentified. Study observations and caveats: Clones which contracted sat mainly in CM and EM if CD4+, and in EMRA if CD8+. Prior to infection, memory already included some responding clones, suggesting cross-reactive memory joined.

The receptor was derived from an adult woman who had mild COVID-19 (a few samples of this study predate the infection). Cell type and time point are not known. This sequence joins TRBV11-2 and TRBJ2-7, with 11 bases that match TRBD2. Input material: PBMCs or a T cell subset sorted from them (not recorded which). The CDR3 DNA sequence: TGTGCCAGCAGCCTGGGACTAGCGGTTTCCTACGAGCAGTACTTC. Translated, it gives CASSLGLAVSYEQYF.